These 25 T cell receptor beta chains originate from one sample sequenced in a study of blood T cell repertoires in COVID-19. Sequencing was performed with immunoSEQ multiplex PCR; in TCRdb, only in-frame clones are kept and a portion is missing. The repertoire holds about 180,000 clones, roughly 85% seen once, with approximately 9% in the top ten. The sample consisted of PBMCs or T cells enriched from blood (not recorded which). All receptors come from a young woman who had recovered from COVID-19.

This chain links TRBV7-2 with TRBJ2-5, with a possible D match to TRBD1 (6 bases). Germline CDR1 and CDR2: SGHTA and FQGNSA. This CDR3 has 15 residues. The V end was cut by 5 bases, the J end by 5 bases, with 18 bases between. For the CDR3, the DNA is TGTGCCAGCAGCGAGGGACAAGTTGTGTGGGAGACCCAGTACTTC. Protein: CASSEGQVVWETQYF. Full variable domain (rest looked up from reference TRBV7-2 and TRBJ2-5): GAGVSQSPSNKVTEKGKDVELRCDPISGHTALYWYRQSLGQGLEFLIYFQGNSAPDKSGLPSDRFSAERTGGSVSTLTIQRTQQEDSAVYLCASSEGQVVWETQYFGPGTRLLVL.

The rearrangement joins TRBV10-3 to TRBJ2-2; maybe TRBD2 (6 bases). CDR3 length: 14 residues. The germline V and J ends were trimmed by 5 bases and 7 bases, with 14 bases remaining between them. CDR1 is ENHRY, CDR2 SYGVKD, per germline. The CDR3 region is CAISSGDRGGELFF. CDR3 DNA: TGTGCCATCAGTTCGGGAGACCGGGGCGGGGAGCTGTTTTTT.

The chain employs TRBV19 and TRBJ1-2, with a possible D match to TRBD1 (6 bases). The CDR3 runs to 16 residues. Germline V gene lookup returns CDR1 LNHDA and CDR2 SQIVND (reference sequence). V was trimmed by 6 bases and J by 6 bases, leaving 23 bases between them. This CDR3 reads CASSPSTRGFGDGYTF. As DNA, the CDR3 is TGTGCCAGTAGCCCCTCGACCAGGGGATTTGGAGATGGCTACACCTTC.

This chain joins TRBV20-1 and TRBJ1-4; D unclear. V lost 3 bases and J lost 0, with 14 bases in between. The CDR3 has 16 residues. Germline CDR1 reads DFQATT; CDR2 reads SNEGSKA (reference sequence). CDR3 amino acids: CSASPLFPATNEKLFF. In DNA, the CDR3 is TGCAGTGCTAGTCCCCTCTTTCCAGCAACTAATGAAAAACTGTTTTTT.

This chain joins TRBV7-2 and TRBJ1-6; 9 nucleotides line up with TRBD1. Unmatched junction bases numbered 5, after V lost 5 bases and J lost 6 bases. The CDR3 has 15 amino acids. CDR1 SGHTA and CDR2 FQGNSA come from the germline V gene. The CDR3 is CASSTPTGGNSPLHF. CDR3 nucleotides: TGTGCCAGCAGCACTCCGACAGGGGGTAATTCACCCCTCCACTTT. Together with reference TRBV7-2 and TRBJ1-6, the CDR3 gives the full variable domain: GAGVSQSPSNKVTEKGKDVELRCDPISGHTALYWYRQSLGQGLEFLIYFQGNSAPDKSGLPSDRFSAERTGGSVSTLTIQRTQQEDSAVYLCASSTPTGGNSPLHFGNGTRLTVT.

V is TRBV12-2 and J is TRBJ1-6; the table's D gene call, TRBD1, was not cross checked with the DNA. TRBV12-2 is a known pseudogene. This CDR3 spans 18 amino acids. The CDR3 protein is CASRLVGSQGRRNSPLHF. For the CDR3, the DNA is TGTGCAAGTCGCTTAGTAGGGAGTCAGGGGCGGAGAAATTCACCCCTCCACTTT.

A note on this clone: At one end the junction does not follow the germline gene, possibly because of a read error. The rearrangement links TRBV30 to TRBJ1-1; no clear D gene. In germline, CDR1 is GTSNPN, CDR2 SVGIG (reference sequence). This CDR3 comprises 10 residues. In DNA form, the CDR3 reads TGTGCCTGGAGGAACAGTGAAGCTTTCTTT. Translation: CAWRNSEAFF. Together with reference TRBV30 and TRBJ1-1, the CDR3 gives the full variable domain: SQTIHQWPATLVQPVGSPLSLECTVEGTSNPNLYWYRQAAGRGLQLLFYSVGIGQISSEVPQNLSASRPQDRQFILSSKKLLLSDSGFYLCAWRNSEAFFGQGTRLTVV.

The chain combines TRBV3-1 (or the pseudogene TRBV3-2) with TRBJ2-5; TRBD2 might be the D (6 bases). Trimming stripped 1 base from V and 7 bases from J, with 7 bases between. The CDR3 covers 12 residues. Per germline, CDR1 LGHDT and CDR2 YNNKEL (reference sequence). The CDR3: CASSQAGRTQYF. In nucleotides, the CDR3 is TGTGCCAGCAGCCAAGCCGGGAGGACCCAGTACTTC.

CDR3 loop: CASSGAAGGPAGELFF. The CDR3 nucleotides are TGTGCCAGCAGTGGGGCAGCGGGGGGGCCTGCCGGGGAGCTGTTTTTT. This chain uses TRBV28 with TRBJ2-2; 10 bases agree with TRBD2. The germline V gene encodes CDR1 MDHEN and CDR2 SYDVKM. V shed 5 bases and J 6 bases; nucleotides not matched to a gene: 9. The CDR3 contains 16 residues.

The rearrangement uses TRBV14 and TRBJ2-2; TRBD2 is a possible D gene (5 bases). V shed 4 bases and J shed 15 bases, with 18 bases lying between them. Per the germline V gene, CDR1 is SGHDN and CDR2 is FVKESK. The CDR3 contains 13 residues. CDR3 in amino acids: CASSPRTLSEMFF. The CDR3 DNA is TGTGCCAGCAGCCCCCGGACTCTCTCTGAGATGTTTTTT.

The chain links TRBV5-1 to TRBJ1-5, with 9 bases that match TRBD1. The CDR3 runs to 16 residues. Germline values: CDR1 SGHRS, CDR2 YFSETQ. With V trimmed by 0 bases and J by 1 base, 2 bases remained unmatched. Written as DNA, the CDR3 is TGCGCCAGCAGCTTGGGGGACAGGGAGAGCAATCAGCCCCAGCATTTT. Amino acid sequence: CASSLGDRESNQPQHF.

The sample holds a few counts of this clone. The chain couples TRBV2 to TRBJ1-2; 9 bases fit TRBD1. The CDR3 has 12 amino acids. Germline V CDR1 and CDR2: SNHLY, FYNNEI. The J segment lost 13 bases and the V segment lost 5 bases, leaving 8 bases of the junction unmatched. The CDR3 protein is CASSNTGTGITF. The CDR3 DNA is TGTGCCAGCAGTAACACCGGGACAGGGATCACCTTC. Full variable domain (missing parts from reference TRBV2 and TRBJ1-2): EPEVTQTPSHQVTQMGQEVILRCVPISNHLYFYWYRQILGQKVEFLVSFYNNEISEKSEIFDDQFSVERPDGSNFTLKIRSTKLEDSAMYFCASSNTGTGITFGSGTRLTVV.

The chain couples TRBV3-1 (or the pseudogene TRBV3-2) to TRBJ2-5; the match to TRBD2 covers 8 bases. With 0 bases clipped from V and 6 bases from J, the junction kept 9 bases outside the gene matches. CDR3 length equals 16 residues. Germline V CDR1 and CDR2: LGHDT, YNNKEL (reference sequence). The CDR3 DNA is TGTGCCAGCAGCCAAGATCAACGGGGGGGCGGAAAGACCCAGTACTTC. Translated, it gives CASSQDQRGGGKTQYF.

This clone was counted a single time. The chain is built from TRBV9 and TRBJ2-1; TRBD2 is a possible D gene (6 bases). This CDR3 comprises 16 residues. Germline V CDR1 and CDR2: SGDLS, YYNGEE. The V and J ends lost 0 bases and 4 bases respectively, with 14 bases between them. Here the CDR3 DNA reads TGTGCCAGCAGCGTAGGACGCGGGATAAGTTACAATGAGCAGTTCTTC. This gives the protein CASSVGRGISYNEQFF.

The chain recombines TRBV7-2 with TRBJ1-1, with TRBD1 matching over 9 bases. From germline, CDR1 is SGHTA and CDR2 FQGNSA. The CDR3 is 14 residues long. V shed 3 bases, J shed 4 bases, and the junction held 3 bases outside the gene matches. CDR3 region: CASSFTDRGTEAFF. CDR3 nucleotides: TGTGCCAGCAGCTTTACGGACAGGGGCACTGAAGCTTTCTTT.

Here the CDR3 reads CASSEARYPDQGHPAWNEQYF. The CDR3 DNA reads as TGTGCCAGCAGTGAAGCGCGTTACCCGGATCAGGGACACCCCGCGTGGAACGAGCAGTACTTC. This chain connects TRBV2 to TRBJ2-7, with D possibly matching TRBD1 (6 bases). The CDR3 runs to 21 residues. CDR1 SNHLY and CDR2 FYNNEI come from the germline V gene. With 0 bases removed from V and 5 bases from J, the gap between germline ends came to 32 bases.

The chain employs TRBV11-1 and TRBJ1-1; 8 bases agree with TRBD1. With V trimmed by 3 bases and J by 0 bases, 6 bases remained unmatched. The CDR3 totals 16 residues. Per germline, CDR1 SGHAT and CDR2 FQDESV (reference sequence). As DNA, the CDR3 is TGTGCCAGCAGCTTTACAGGGGGATTAATGAACACTGAAGCTTTCTTT. Its protein is CASSFTGGLMNTEAFF. The whole variable domain, remainder taken from reference TRBV11-1 and TRBJ1-1, is EAEVAQSPRYKITEKSQAVAFWCDPISGHATLYWYRQILGQGPELLVQFQDESVVDDSQLPKDRFSAERLKGVDSTLKIQPAELGDSAMYLCASSFTGGLMNTEAFFGQGTRLTVV.

This chain uses TRBV7-2 with TRBJ1-5; TRBD1 aligns across 9 bases. Germline lookup yields CDR1 SGHTA and CDR2 FQGNSA. J gave up 7 bases and V 4 bases, and 2 bases lay outside the gene matches. The CDR3 is made up of 13 amino acids. In nucleotides, the CDR3 is TGTGCCAGCAGCTCGGACAGGGGACAGCCCCAGCATTTT. This translates into CASSSDRGQPQHF.

V usage is TRBV29-1 and J usage is TRBJ1-1; weak D call: TRBD1 (6 bases). Deletions cut 1 base from V and 10 bases from J, with 22 bases between. Germline lookup yields CDR1 SQVTM and CDR2 ANQGSEA. This CDR3 has 15 amino acids. The CDR3 protein is CSVEGPGTGLGGAFF. CDR3 coding DNA: TGCAGCGTTGAAGGCCCAGGGACGGGATTAGGGGGAGCTTTCTTT. The whole variable domain, filled in from reference TRBV29-1 and TRBJ1-1, reads SAVISQKPSRDICQRGTSLTIQCQVDSQVTMMFWYRQQPGQSLTLIATANQGSEATYESGFVIDKFPISRPNLTFSTLTVSNMSPEDSSIYLCSVEGPGTGLGGAFFGQGTRLTVV.

This sequence joins TRBV18 and TRBJ1-1, with D possibly matching TRBD1 (5 bases). Germline-derived CDR1 and CDR2 are KGHSH and LQKENI. Deletions cut 4 bases from V and 0 bases from J, with 18 bases between. The length of the CDR3 is 17 residues. CDR3 bases: TGTGCCAGCTCACTAACATTTTCGCGACAGTTGAACACTGAAGCTTTCTTT. Translation: CASSLTFSRQLNTEAFF.

This chain uses TRBV20-1 with TRBJ2-5; 10 bases agree with TRBD2. The CDR3 contains 16 residues. Germline CDR1 DFQATT, CDR2 SNEGSKA (reference sequence). V shed 3 bases and J 7 bases; nucleotides not matched to a gene: 14. In nucleotides, the CDR3 is TGCAGTGCTAGTTCTGCTAGCGGGAGCGTGATAAGGACCCAGTACTTC. Translated, it gives CSASSASGSVIRTQYF.

The chain couples TRBV27 to TRBJ1-1; a weak D match, TRBD1 (5 bases). Germline V gene lookup returns CDR1 MNHEY and CDR2 SMNVEV (reference sequence). CDR3 length equals 14 residues. The ends were cut back, 3 bases at V and 6 bases at J, with 14 bases in the middle. The CDR3: CASSFGQGLSEAFF. CDR3 sequence (DNA): TGTGCCAGCAGTTTTGGGCAGGGTTTATCTGAAGCTTTCTTT.

This clone was counted a few times. This rearrangement joins TRBV9 to TRBJ1-2, with D hard to call. CDR1 is SGDLS, CDR2 YYNGEE, per germline. Trimming removed 0 bases at V and 7 bases at J, with 4 bases between. The CDR3 consists of 11 residues. The CDR3 is CASSVGGGYTF. The CDR3 DNA reads as TGTGCCAGCAGCGTAGGAGGTGGCTACACCTTC.

CDR3 bases: TGTGCCTCACAGACAGGGATTATGAACACTGAAGCTTTCTTT. Its protein is CASQTGIMNTEAFF. V is TRBV30 and J is TRBJ1-1; 7 bases line up with TRBD1. V gave up 7 bases and J gave up 0 bases; unmatched junction bases: 8. CDR1 and CDR2 from the germline V gene are GTSNPN and SVGIG (reference sequence). This CDR3 is 14 amino acids long. The variable domain in full, with the rest retrieved from reference TRBV30 and TRBJ1-1, is SQTIHQWPATLVQPVGSPLSLECTVEGTSNPNLYWYRQAAGRGLQLLFYSVGIGQISSEVPQNLSASRPQDRQFILSSKKLLLSDSGFYLCASQTGIMNTEAFFGQGTRLTVV.

This CDR3 reads CASSLEVSGDRNEKLFF. CDR3 coding DNA: TGTGCCAGCAGCTTAGAAGTTTCGGGGGATAGGAATGAAAAACTGTTTTTT. V and J are TRBV11-2 and TRBJ1-4; perhaps TRBD1 as D (5 bases). V was clipped by 0 bases and J by 5 bases, with 16 bases between them. This CDR3 has 17 amino acids. Germline CDR1 SGHAT, CDR2 FQNNGV.